There are many counts of the clone carrying this TCR beta chain. Its cognate antigen is unknown. The sample comes from a study of T-cell memory formation after mild COVID-19. Whole-study findings and limits: Clones which contracted sat mainly in CM and EM if CD4+, and in EMRA if CD8+. Clones contracting over day 15 to 85 were CD4/CD8 balanced, with later expanders leaning CD4+.

TCRdb called the 5' RACE reads again in MiXCR, with one record for every CDR3 protein. The profile covers 300,000 to 400,000 distinct CDR3 sequences, with more than 15% appearing a single time and about 20% taken by the ten largest. The sequenced sample was PBMCs or a T cell subset sorted from them (not recorded which). The clonotype was recovered from a man aged 18 to 35 who had mild COVID-19 (a few samples of this study predate the infection). Cell type and time point are not known.

This CDR3 reads CASSLGGNEFF. The CDR3 DNA sequence: TGTGCCAGCAGCTTGGGAGGGAATGAGTTCTTC. The rearrangement uses TRBV5-6 and TRBJ2-1; TRBD2 is a possible D gene (5 bases). Germline-derived CDR1 and CDR2 are SGHDT and YYEEEE. This CDR3 spans 11 amino acids. The V end was cut by 0 bases, the J end by 14 bases, with 9 bases between. Together with reference TRBV5-6 and TRBJ2-1, the CDR3 gives the full variable domain: DAGVTQSPTHLIKTRGQQVTLRCSPKSGHDTVSWYQQALGQGPQFIFQYYEEEERQRGNFPDRFSGHQFPNYSSELNVNALLLGDSALYLCASSLGGNEFFGPGTRLTVL.